These T cell receptor beta chains were read from a single sample in a study of blood T cell repertoires in COVID-19. This table comes from immunoSEQ multiplex PCR, and its TCRdb copy is limited to in-frame clones, with some not included. This table has about 200,000 clones, 80% to 90% appearing once. Sequenced sample: peripheral blood. The receptors shown here come from a woman aged 80 or over with acute or convalescent COVID-19. Both conserved end residues are part of each CDR3. Fields, in order: clone size, J gene, V gene, D gene, CDR3 DNA, CDR3 protein. D genes are given only for firm matches. The size of a clone is reported for some rows only, either as once, few or many, or as a class for expanded clones.

- TRBJ2-7 TRBV28 TRBD1 TGTGCCAGTGTGGACAGGAAGTTCTACGAGCAGTACTTC CASVDRKFYEQYF
few TRBJ1-2 TRBV30 TRBD1 TGTGCCTGGAGACCTAGACAGGGGGCTTATGGCTACACCTTC CAWRPRQGAYGYTF
- TRBJ1-2 TRBV5-3 - TGTGCCAGAAGCTCTAAAGAGATGGGCTACACCTTC CARSSKEMGYTF
- TRBJ1-1 TRBV19 - TGTGCCAGTAGTACCCTCCGGACAGACAACACTGAAGCTTTCTTT CASSTLRTDNTEAFF
- TRBJ1-2 TRBV28 - TGTGCCAGTGGGGGCAGTAGGGTTGTCGGGTCCTACACCTTC CASGGSRVVGSYTF
- TRBJ1-4 TRBV5-1 - TGCGCCAGCAGCTCCACAGCGGCCCGGGATGAAAAACTGTTTTTT CASSSTAARDEKLFF
- TRBJ1-4 TRBV19 - TGTGCCAGTATGGTGGCAGGGGCGCGTACTAATGAAAAACTGTTTTTT CASMVAGARTNEKLFF
once TRBJ2-7 TRBV6-5 TRBD1 TGTGCCGCTCACCGGGGACAGGGGGCATTAGAGCAGTACTTC CAAHRGQGALEQYF
few TRBJ1-2 TRBV9 TRBD1 TGTGCCAGCACCTCGTCCCGGGACAGGGGGACAAAGGTTGGCTACACCTTC CASTSSRDRGTKVGYTF
- TRBJ1-2 TRBV11-2 - TGTGCCAGCAGCTTAGGGCGGGCGAACTTTAACTATGGCTACACCTTC CASSLGRANFNYGYTF